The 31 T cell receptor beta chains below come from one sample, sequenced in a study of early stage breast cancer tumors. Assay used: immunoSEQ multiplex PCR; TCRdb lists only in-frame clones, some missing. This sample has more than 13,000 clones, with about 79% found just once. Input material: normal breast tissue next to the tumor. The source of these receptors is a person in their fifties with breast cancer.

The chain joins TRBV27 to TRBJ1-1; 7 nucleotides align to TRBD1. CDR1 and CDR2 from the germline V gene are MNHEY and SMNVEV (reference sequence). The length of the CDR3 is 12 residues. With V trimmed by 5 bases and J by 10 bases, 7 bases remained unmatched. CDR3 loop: CASSPLTGLAFF. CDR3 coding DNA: TGTGCCAGCAGTCCGCTGACAGGGTTAGCTTTCTTT.

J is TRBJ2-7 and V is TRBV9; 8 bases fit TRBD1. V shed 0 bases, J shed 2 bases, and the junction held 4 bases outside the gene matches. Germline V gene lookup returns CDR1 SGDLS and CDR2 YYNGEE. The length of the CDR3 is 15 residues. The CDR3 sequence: CASSVDGQGTYEQYF. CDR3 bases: TGTGCCAGCAGCGTAGACGGACAGGGAACCTACGAGCAGTACTTC.

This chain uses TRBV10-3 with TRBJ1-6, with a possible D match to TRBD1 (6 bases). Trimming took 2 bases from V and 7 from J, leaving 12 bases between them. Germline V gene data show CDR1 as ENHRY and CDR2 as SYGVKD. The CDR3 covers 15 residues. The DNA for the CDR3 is TGTGCCATCAGTGAGAGACAGGCCGACAATTCACCCCTCCACTTT. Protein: CAISERQADNSPLHF.

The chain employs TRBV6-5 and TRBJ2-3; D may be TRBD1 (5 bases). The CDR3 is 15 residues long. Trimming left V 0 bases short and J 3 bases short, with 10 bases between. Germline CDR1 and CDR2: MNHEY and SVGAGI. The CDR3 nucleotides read TGTGCCAGCAGTTACTCGGGGCAGCCGACAGATACGCAGTATTTT. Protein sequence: CASSYSGQPTDTQYF.

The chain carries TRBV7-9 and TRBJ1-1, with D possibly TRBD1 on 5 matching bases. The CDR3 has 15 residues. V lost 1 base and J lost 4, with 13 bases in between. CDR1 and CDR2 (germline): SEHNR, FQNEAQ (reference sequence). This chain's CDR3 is CASSLVVTGGTEAFF. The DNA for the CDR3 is TGTGCCAGCAGCTTAGTAGTAACAGGAGGCACTGAAGCTTTCTTT.

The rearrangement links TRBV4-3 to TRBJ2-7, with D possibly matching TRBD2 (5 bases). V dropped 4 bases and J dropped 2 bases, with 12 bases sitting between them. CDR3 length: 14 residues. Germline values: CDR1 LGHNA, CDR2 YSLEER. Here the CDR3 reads CASSPSGKTYEQYF. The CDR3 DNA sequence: TGCGCCAGCAGCCCCAGCGGAAAGACCTACGAGCAGTACTTC.

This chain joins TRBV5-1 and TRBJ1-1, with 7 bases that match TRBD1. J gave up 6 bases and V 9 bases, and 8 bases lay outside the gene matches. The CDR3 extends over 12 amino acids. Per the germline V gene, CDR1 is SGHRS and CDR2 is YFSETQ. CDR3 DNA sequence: TGCGCCACCTCCTCGGGGACAGCTGAAGCTTTCTTT. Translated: CATSSGTAEAFF.

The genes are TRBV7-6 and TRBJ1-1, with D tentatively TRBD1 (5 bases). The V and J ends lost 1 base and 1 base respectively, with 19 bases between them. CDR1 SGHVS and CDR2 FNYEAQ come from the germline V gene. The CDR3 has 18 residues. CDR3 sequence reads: CASSLGTPGPTTNTEAFF. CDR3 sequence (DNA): TGTGCCAGCAGCTTAGGGACCCCGGGACCGACAACGAACACTGAAGCTTTCTTT.

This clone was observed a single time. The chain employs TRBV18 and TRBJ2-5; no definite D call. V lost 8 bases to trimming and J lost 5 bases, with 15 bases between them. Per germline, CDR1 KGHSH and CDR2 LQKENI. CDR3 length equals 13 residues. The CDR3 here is CASSTVNVETQYF. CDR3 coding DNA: TGTGCCAGCAGCACGGTAAACGTGGAGACCCAGTACTTC.

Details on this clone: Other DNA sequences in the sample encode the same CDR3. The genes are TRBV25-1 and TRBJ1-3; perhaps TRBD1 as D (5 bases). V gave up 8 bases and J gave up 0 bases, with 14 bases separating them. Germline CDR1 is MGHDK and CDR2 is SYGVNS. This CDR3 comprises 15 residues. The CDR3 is CASSGQQSSGNTIYF. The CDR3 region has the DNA TGTGCCAGCTCCGGACAACAGAGCTCTGGAAACACCATATATTTT.

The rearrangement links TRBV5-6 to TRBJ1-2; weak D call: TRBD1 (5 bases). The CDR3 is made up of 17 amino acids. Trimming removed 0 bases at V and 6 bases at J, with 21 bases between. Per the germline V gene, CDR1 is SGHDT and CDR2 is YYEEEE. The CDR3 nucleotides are TGTGCCAGCAGCTTGGGGTATGGCGCCAGGGTATATAATGGCTACACCTTC. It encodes CASSLGYGARVYNGYTF.

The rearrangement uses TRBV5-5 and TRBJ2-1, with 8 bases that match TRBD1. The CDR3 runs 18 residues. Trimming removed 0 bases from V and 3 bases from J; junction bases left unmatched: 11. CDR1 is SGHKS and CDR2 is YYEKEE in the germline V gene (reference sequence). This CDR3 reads CASSLAGLFGQGYNEQFF. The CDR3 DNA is TGTGCCAGCAGCTTGGCTGGGTTGTTTGGACAGGGCTACAATGAGCAGTTCTTC.

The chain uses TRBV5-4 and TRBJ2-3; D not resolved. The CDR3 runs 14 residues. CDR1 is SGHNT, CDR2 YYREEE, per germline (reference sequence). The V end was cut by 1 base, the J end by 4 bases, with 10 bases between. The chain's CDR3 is CASSLRQDPDTQYF. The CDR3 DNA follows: TGTGCCAGCAGCTTGAGGCAGGATCCAGATACGCAGTATTTT.

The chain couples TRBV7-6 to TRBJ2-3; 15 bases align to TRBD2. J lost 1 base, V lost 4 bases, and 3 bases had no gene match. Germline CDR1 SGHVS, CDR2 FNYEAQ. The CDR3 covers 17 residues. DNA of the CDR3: TGTGCCAGCAGCTCGGGACTAGCGGGGGGCGGCACAGATACGCAGTATTTT. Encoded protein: CASSSGLAGGGTDTQYF. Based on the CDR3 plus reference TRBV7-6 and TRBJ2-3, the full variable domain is GAGVSQSPRYKVTKRGQDVALRCDPISGHVSLYWYRQALGQGPEFLTYFNYEAQQDKSGLPNDRFSAERPEGSISTLTIQRTEQRDSAMYRCASSSGLAGGGTDTQYFGPGTRLTVL.

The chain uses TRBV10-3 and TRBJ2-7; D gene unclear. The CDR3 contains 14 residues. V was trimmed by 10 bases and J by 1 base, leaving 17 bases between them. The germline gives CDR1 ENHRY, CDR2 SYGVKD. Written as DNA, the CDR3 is TGTGCCACCGCAGACCATACCGGGTCCTACGAGCAGTACTTC. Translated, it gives CATADHTGSYEQYF.

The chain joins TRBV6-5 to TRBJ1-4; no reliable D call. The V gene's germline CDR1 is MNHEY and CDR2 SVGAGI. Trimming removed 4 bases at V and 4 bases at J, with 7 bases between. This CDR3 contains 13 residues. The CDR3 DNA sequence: TGTGCCAGCAGTTTAGACGGTAATGAAAAACTGTTTTTT. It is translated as CASSLDGNEKLFF.

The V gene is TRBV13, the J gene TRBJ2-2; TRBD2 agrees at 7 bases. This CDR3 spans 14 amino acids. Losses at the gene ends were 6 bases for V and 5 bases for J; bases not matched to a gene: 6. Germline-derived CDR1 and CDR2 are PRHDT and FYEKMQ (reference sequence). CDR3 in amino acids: CASRNKAGTGELFF. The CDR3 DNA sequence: TGTGCCAGCAGAAATAAAGCGGGGACCGGGGAGCTGTTTTTT.

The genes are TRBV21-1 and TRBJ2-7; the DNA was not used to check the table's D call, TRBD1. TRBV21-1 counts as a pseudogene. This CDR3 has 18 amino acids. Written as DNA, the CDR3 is TGTGCCAGCAGCAAAGATTCCCCGCCGGACAACTACTCCTACGAGCAGTACTTC. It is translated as CASSKDSPPDNYSYEQYF.

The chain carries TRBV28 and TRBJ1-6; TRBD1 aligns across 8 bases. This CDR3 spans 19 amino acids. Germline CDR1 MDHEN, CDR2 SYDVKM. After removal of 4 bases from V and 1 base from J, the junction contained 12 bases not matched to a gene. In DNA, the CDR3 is TGTGCCAGCAGTTCAAGATTTACTCAGGGGGCATCCTATAATTCACCCCTCCACTTT. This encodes CASSSRFTQGASYNSPLHF.

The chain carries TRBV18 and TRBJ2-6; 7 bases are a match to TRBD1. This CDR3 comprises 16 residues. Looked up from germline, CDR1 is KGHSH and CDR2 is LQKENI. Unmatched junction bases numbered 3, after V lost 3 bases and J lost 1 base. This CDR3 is CASSPDRLSGANVLTF. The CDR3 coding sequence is TGTGCCAGCTCACCGGACAGGTTGTCTGGGGCCAACGTCCTGACTTTC.

The CDR3 DNA reads TGTGCCAGTAGTCCGGGACAGATCTACGAGCAGTACTTC. Its protein product is CASSPGQIYEQYF. This chain connects TRBV19 to TRBJ2-7, with 7 bases matching TRBD1. Looked up from germline, CDR1 is LNHDA and CDR2 is SQIVND (reference sequence). This CDR3 contains 13 residues. V was clipped by 5 bases and J by 3 bases; unmatched bases: 4.

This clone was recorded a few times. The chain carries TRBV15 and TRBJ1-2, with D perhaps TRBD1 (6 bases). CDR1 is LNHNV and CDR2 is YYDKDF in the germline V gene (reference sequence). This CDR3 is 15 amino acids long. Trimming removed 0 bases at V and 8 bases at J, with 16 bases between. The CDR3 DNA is TGTGCCACCAGCAGAGATCTCATCCCGGACAGAGGCTACACCTTC. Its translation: CATSRDLIPDRGYTF.

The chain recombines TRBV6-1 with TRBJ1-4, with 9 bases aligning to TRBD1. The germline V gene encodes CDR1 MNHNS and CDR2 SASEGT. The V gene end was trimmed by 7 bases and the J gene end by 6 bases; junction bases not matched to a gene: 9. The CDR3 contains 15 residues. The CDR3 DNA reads TGTGCCAGCATCAAGGACAGGGGAGCGGATGAAAAACTGTTTTTT. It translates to CASIKDRGADEKLFF.

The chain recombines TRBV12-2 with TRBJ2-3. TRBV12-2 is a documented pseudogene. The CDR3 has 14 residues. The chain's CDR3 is CASRPPAVTDTQYF. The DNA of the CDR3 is TGTGCAAGTCGCCCCCCGGCAGTCACAGATACGCAGTATTTT.

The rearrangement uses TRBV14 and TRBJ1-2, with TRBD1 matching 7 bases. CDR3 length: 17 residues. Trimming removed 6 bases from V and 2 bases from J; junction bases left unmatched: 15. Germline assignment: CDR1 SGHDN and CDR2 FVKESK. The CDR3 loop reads CASRGTTGTVLNYGYTF. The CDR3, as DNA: TGTGCCAGCAGGGGAACCACCGGGACAGTGCTAAACTATGGCTACACCTTC. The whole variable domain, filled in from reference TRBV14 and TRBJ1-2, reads EAGVTQFPSHSVIEKGQTVTLRCDPISGHDNLYWYRRVMGKEIKFLLHFVKESKQDESGMPNNRFLAERTGGTYSTLKVQPAELEDSGVYFCASRGTTGTVLNYGYTFGSGTRLTVV.

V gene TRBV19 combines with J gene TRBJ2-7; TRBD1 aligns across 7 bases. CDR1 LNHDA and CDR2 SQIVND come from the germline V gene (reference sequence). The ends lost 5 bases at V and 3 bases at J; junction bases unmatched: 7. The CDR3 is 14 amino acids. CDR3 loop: CASSLRTGNYEQYF. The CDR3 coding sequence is TGTGCCAGTAGTTTGCGGACAGGTAACTACGAGCAGTACTTC.

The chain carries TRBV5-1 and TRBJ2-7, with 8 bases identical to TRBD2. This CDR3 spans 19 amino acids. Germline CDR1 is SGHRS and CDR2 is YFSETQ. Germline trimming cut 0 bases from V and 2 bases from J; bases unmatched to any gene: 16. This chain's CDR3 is CASSLVSSGSRRRPYEQYF. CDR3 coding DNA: TGCGCCAGCAGCTTGGTTTCTAGCGGGTCCCGAAGGAGGCCCTACGAGCAGTACTTC. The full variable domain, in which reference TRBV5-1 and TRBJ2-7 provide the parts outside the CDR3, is KAGVTQTPRYLIKTRGQQVTLSCSPISGHRSVSWYQQTPGQGLQFLFEYFSETQRNKGNFPGRFSGRQFSNSRSEMNVSTLELGDSALYLCASSLVSSGSRRRPYEQYFGPGTRLTVT.

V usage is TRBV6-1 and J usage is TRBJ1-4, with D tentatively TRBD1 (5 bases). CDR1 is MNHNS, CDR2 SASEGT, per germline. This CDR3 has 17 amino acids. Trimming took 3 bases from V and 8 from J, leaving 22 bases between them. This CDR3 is CASSDSIVGGGREKLFF. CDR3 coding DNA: TGTGCCAGCAGTGATAGTATCGTGGGGGGAGGTAGGGAAAAACTGTTTTTT.

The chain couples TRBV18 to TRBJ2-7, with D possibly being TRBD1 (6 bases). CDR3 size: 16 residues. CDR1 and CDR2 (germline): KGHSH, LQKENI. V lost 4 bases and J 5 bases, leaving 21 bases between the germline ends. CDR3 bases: TGTGCCAGCTCACTTCTCCAGGGACAAGCCGCGGACGAGCAGTACTTC. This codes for CASSLLQGQAADEQYF.

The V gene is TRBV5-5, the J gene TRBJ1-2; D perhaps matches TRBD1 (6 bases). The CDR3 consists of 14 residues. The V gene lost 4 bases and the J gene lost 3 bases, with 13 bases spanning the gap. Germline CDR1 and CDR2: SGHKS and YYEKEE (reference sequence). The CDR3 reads CASSVDGQHYGYTF. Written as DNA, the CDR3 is TGTGCCAGCAGCGTGGATGGACAGCACTATGGCTACACCTTC.

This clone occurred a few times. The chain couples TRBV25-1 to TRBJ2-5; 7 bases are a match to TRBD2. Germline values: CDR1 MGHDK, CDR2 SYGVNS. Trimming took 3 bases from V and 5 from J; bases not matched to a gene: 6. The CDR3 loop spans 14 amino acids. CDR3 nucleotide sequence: TGTGCCAGCAGTGAGGCCGGGGGGAGGGAGACCCAGTACTTC. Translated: CASSEAGGRETQYF.